This T cell receptor (beta chain) appears in the sequencing data of a study of T cell repertoires in cytomegalovirus infection. About the research overall: Public signatures in TCR beta pointed to CMV infection and matching HLA type. Study results and caveats: Clonotype analysis showed dominance of the ex vivo response by HLA-C-restricted CMV-specific TCR beta clonotypes.

Comments on this clonotype: The antigen remains unidentified.

CDR3 length: 14 residues. Germline V lookup: CDR1 SGHTA, CDR2 FQGNSA. Unmatched junction bases numbered 8, after V lost 5 bases and J lost 5 bases. TCRdb recomputed calls from the reads with MiXCR, one row per CDR3 protein. In the table there are tens of thousands of distinct CDR3 sequences, approximately 24% of which are singletons. What was sequenced was PBMCs, sequenced either directly or after in vitro stimulation (not recorded which). The chain employs TRBV7-2 and TRBJ1-2; 7 bases align to TRBD1. The sequence was collected from a human donor in good health (CMV status not recorded). Some clones in this sample may be carry-over from other donors' samples. CDR3 loop: CASSQADRAYGYTF. CDR3 coding DNA: TGTGCCAGCAGCCAAGCCGACAGGGCTTATGGCTACACCTTC.